This T cell receptor (beta chain) was obtained from a study of blood T cell repertoires in COVID-19. Profiled with immunoSEQ multiplex PCR; TCRdb holds only in-frame clones, not every one. The sample lists some 150,000 clones, around 91% seen once, with around 14% in the top ten. This CDR3 comprises 12 residues. V was pared by 4 bases and J by 2 bases, with 6 bases between. The V gene's germline CDR1 is MDHEN and CDR2 SYDVKM. This chain connects TRBV28 to TRBJ2-7; no reliable D call. This clonotype was obtained from a woman aged 40 to 55 with acute or convalescent COVID-19. The sample taken for sequencing was peripheral blood. The CDR3 spells CASSSTAYEQYF. The CDR3, as DNA: TGTGCCAGCAGTTCTACAGCCTACGAGCAGTACTTC. Full variable domain (outside the CDR3, taken from reference TRBV28 and TRBJ2-7): DVKVTQSSRYLVKRTGEKVFLECVQDMDHENMFWYRQDPGLGLRLIYFSYDVKMKEKGDIPEGYSVSREKKERFSLILESASTNQTSMYLCASSSTAYEQYFGPGTRLTVT.